This T cell receptor beta chain was recorded in a study of T cell responses to AZD1222 COVID-19 vaccine. The study's findings and limits: It was only after the peak T cell response that any repertoires were sampled. Donor demographics were predominantly white British with a female majority; clonal diversity may be underestimated.

Worth noting for this clone: Antigen unknown.

Produced via immunoSEQ multiplex PCR; TCRdb's table is partial and in-frame only. The data show 70,000 to 80,000 clones, around 81% seen once. CDR1 is MDHEN, CDR2 SYDVKM, per germline. The CDR3 loop spans 16 amino acids. The V gene end was trimmed by 5 bases and the J gene end by 1 base; junction bases not matched to a gene: 9. The V gene is TRBV28, the J gene TRBJ2-5; 8 bases agree with TRBD2. The TCR was taken from an adult who received the AZD1222 COVID-19 vaccine. The source material was peripheral blood, sampled 28 days after the second AZD1222 dose. CDR3 amino acids: CASSTPGRGSQETQYF. DNA for the CDR3: TGTGCCAGCAGTACCCCCGGGAGGGGGAGCCAAGAGACCCAGTACTTC.